This note documents a single TCR beta chain sequence. The antigen is not known. Amplification used 60 Vbeta primers and 13 Jbeta primers. The data were produced by immunoSEQ multiplex PCR, yet TCRdb's version contains in-frame clones alone and is incomplete. The data contain around 200,000 clones, roughly 83% of them singletons. This sample stems from a study of cytomegalovirus exposure and HLA in healthy donors. General study points: In a later analysis, several top co-occurrence clusters appeared linked to parvovirus B19, influenza, CMV and Epstein-Barr virus. Only CMV serostatus was available as immune exposure information.

This CDR3 region has 13 residues. CDR1 and CDR2 from the germline V gene are LNHDA and SQIVND (reference sequence). V was shortened by 11 bases and J by 1 base, with 14 bases between the two germline ends. The chain recombines TRBV19 with TRBJ2-5; D possibly corresponds to TRBD1 (6 bases). The sequenced material came from PBMCs. The sequence was obtained from a woman aged 50 to 60 in good health and CMV-seronegative. The CDR3 DNA reads as TGTGCCTCTAGGGCGGACAGCCAAGAGACCCAGTACTTC. Protein: CASRADSQETQYF.